A single sample is the source of the 21 T cell receptor beta chains below, sequenced in a study of OX40 agonist ivuxolimab in advanced cancers. TCRdb's copy holds only in-frame clones and misses some; the assay was immunoSEQ multiplex PCR. The data contain tens of thousands of clones, about 83% of them seen just once; the ten biggest clones take up less than 25%. Sequenced here: CD4+ or CD8+ T cells sorted from blood, sampled in a trial of the OX40 agonist ivuxolimab. These receptor sequences come from an adult with an advanced solid tumor such as melanoma, head and neck, liver or kidney cancer.

The chain couples TRBV29-1 to TRBJ2-7; TRBD2 aligns across 9 bases. The CDR3 runs to 14 residues. The V and J ends lost 7 bases and 0 bases, in that order; junction bases with no gene match: 7. CDR1 and CDR2 (germline): SQVTM, ANQGSEA. Here the CDR3 reads CSAILAGYSYEQYF. CDR3 DNA: TGCAGCGCAATACTAGCGGGCTACTCCTACGAGCAGTACTTC.

The rearrangement joins TRBV5-6 to TRBJ2-7, with TRBD1 matching 10 bases. Per germline, CDR1 SGHDT and CDR2 YYEEEE. The CDR3 has 15 amino acids. Losses at the gene ends were 4 bases for V and 3 bases for J; bases not matched to a gene: 7. In DNA form, the CDR3 reads TGTGCCAGCAGCCACGGGACAGGGGAACTCTACGAGCAGTACTTC. Its protein is CASSHGTGELYEQYF.

The chain uses TRBV7-2 and TRBJ1-2, with 10 bases lining up with TRBD1. In germline, CDR1 is SGHTA, CDR2 FQGNSA. This CDR3 is 15 amino acids long. V dropped 5 bases and J dropped 4; count of bases not matched to a gene: 7. Here the CDR3 reads CASSPWTGGSYGYTF. CDR3 DNA sequence: TGTGCCAGCAGCCCTTGGACAGGGGGAAGCTATGGCTACACCTTC.

This clone was observed a few times. The chain combines TRBV5-4 with TRBJ2-3; D tentatively fits TRBD1 or TRBD2 (5 bases each). V gave up 4 bases and J gave up 6 bases, with 12 bases separating them. This CDR3 is 13 amino acids long. CDR1 is SGHNT, CDR2 YYREEE, per germline (reference sequence). As DNA, the CDR3 is TGTGCCAGCAGCCAGCTCGGGGCCGATACGCAGTATTTT. Translated, it gives CASSQLGADTQYF.

The sample holds one count of this clone. The chain employs TRBV5-1 and TRBJ2-5; D might be TRBD1 (5 bases). The DNA end favors TRBJ2-7, so the J call may be wrong. Per the germline V gene, CDR1 is SGHRS and CDR2 is YFSETQ. The CDR3 is 14 amino acids. DNA for the CDR3: TGCGCCAGCAGCTTGTTTCCAGGGTCCTACGAGCAGTACTTC. Its translation: CASSLFPGSYEQYF.

This chain uses TRBV5-1 with TRBJ2-2; possibly TRBD2 for D (5 bases). This CDR3 contains 13 residues. Germline V gene data show CDR1 as SGHRS and CDR2 as YFSETQ. V gave up 4 bases and J gave up 6 bases, with 10 bases separating them. CDR3 DNA sequence: TGCGCCAGCAGCCCCACCGGGGCCGGGGAGCTGTTTTTT. Amino acids: CASSPTGAGELFF. Combining the CDR3 with reference TRBV5-1 and TRBJ2-2 gives the whole variable domain KAGVTQTPRYLIKTRGQQVTLSCSPISGHRSVSWYQQTPGQGLQFLFEYFSETQRNKGNFPGRFSGRQFSNSRSEMNVSTLELGDSALYLCASSPTGAGELFFGEGSRLTVL.

This chain joins TRBV4-1 and TRBJ2-4, with D unresolved. Looked up from germline, CDR1 is MGHRA and CDR2 is YSYEKL. The CDR3 contains 14 residues. V was clipped by 8 bases and J by 3 bases, with 14 bases between them. The CDR3 bases are TGCGCCAGCGCACCGCTAGGTTACAAAAACATTCAGTACTTC. Translation gives CASAPLGYKNIQYF.

The genes are TRBV14 and TRBJ1-3, with 9 bases matching TRBD1. Trimming at V came to 0 bases and at J to 4 bases, leaving 7 bases not matched to a gene. The CDR3 runs 17 residues. Germline V gene lookup returns CDR1 SGHDN and CDR2 FVKESK. Here the CDR3 reads CASSQEGGQGAGNTIYF. In DNA form, the CDR3 reads TGTGCCAGCAGCCAAGAAGGGGGACAGGGAGCGGGAAACACCATATATTTT.

V gene TRBV28 combines with J gene TRBJ2-7; D uncertain. The V gene's germline CDR1 is MDHEN and CDR2 SYDVKM. With 4 bases removed from V and 4 bases from J, the gap between germline ends came to 14 bases. This CDR3 is 14 amino acids long. The CDR3 DNA follows: TGTGCCAGCAGTTCCCGGGTCCTCGCTTACGAGCAGTACTTC. Protein: CASSSRVLAYEQYF.

The genes are TRBV7-9 and TRBJ2-7; 14 bases line up with TRBD2. Germline-derived CDR1 and CDR2 are SEHNR and FQNEAQ (reference sequence). With V trimmed by 1 base and J by 10 bases, 3 bases remained unmatched. The CDR3 loop spans 14 amino acids. This CDR3 reads CASSLGGLAGEQYF. Here the CDR3 DNA reads TGTGCCAGCAGCTTAGGGGGACTAGCGGGAGAACAGTACTTC.

The chain links TRBV14 to TRBJ1-2, with D possibly TRBD1 on 5 matching bases. The CDR3 runs 13 residues. In germline, CDR1 is SGHDN, CDR2 FVKESK. V shed 5 bases and J shed 8 bases, with 15 bases lying between them. The CDR3: CASSTDPGMGYTF. The DNA of the CDR3 is TGTGCCAGCAGCACCGACCCAGGGATGGGCTACACCTTC.

The chain uses TRBV7-2 and TRBJ2-1; 7 bases are a match to TRBD2. Germline trimming cut 2 bases from V and 5 bases from J; bases unmatched to any gene: 12. The CDR3 sequence is 17 residues long. Germline loops: CDR1 SGHTA, CDR2 FQGNSA. The CDR3 reads CASSLSLSGTLDNEQFF. The CDR3 DNA is TGTGCCAGCAGCTTAAGTCTCAGCGGGACCCTTGACAATGAGCAGTTCTTC.

The rearrangement links TRBV5-4 to TRBJ2-1, with D uncertain. Trimming took off 3 bases at V and 10 bases at J, with 14 bases between the two ends. Germline CDR1 and CDR2: SGHNT and YYREEE (reference sequence). The CDR3 runs 13 residues. This CDR3 reads CASSSDPYVEQFF. The CDR3 coding sequence is TGTGCCAGCAGCTCTGACCCCTATGTGGAGCAGTTCTTC.

A word on this clone: Compared with germline, one end of the junction differs, possibly owing to a read error. V and J are TRBV5-5 and TRBJ1-5; no clear D. CDR3 length equals 15 residues. CDR1 SGHKS and CDR2 YYEKEE come from the germline V gene (reference sequence). In DNA form, the CDR3 reads TGTGCCAGCAACTTGGGTTCTGGGGGCAATCAGCCCCAGCATTTT. Protein sequence: CASNLGSGGNQPQHF.

This rearrangement joins TRBV6-1 to TRBJ2-1, with TRBD1 matching over 9 bases. The CDR3 loop spans 16 amino acids. V was pared by 0 bases and J by 6 bases, with 6 bases of the junction left unmatched. Germline CDR1 and CDR2: MNHNS and SASEGT. The CDR3 nucleotides are TGTGCCAGCAGTGAAGCGGGACAGGGTAATGGCAATGAGCAGTTCTTC. Protein: CASSEAGQGNGNEQFF.

This clone appeared a single time. The chain couples TRBV4-3 to TRBJ2-3, with D possibly being TRBD2 (7 bases). This CDR3 is 16 amino acids long. Germline CDR1 is LGHNA and CDR2 is YSLEER. Between the trimmed V and J ends, which lost 4 bases and 4 bases, there was a span of 18 bases. CDR3: CASSPATGGRADTQYF. The CDR3 nucleotides read TGCGCCAGCAGCCCGGCGACGGGGGGCCGGGCAGATACGCAGTATTTT.

The CDR3 sequence is CASSEWDKSSYEQYF. CDR3 nucleotide sequence: TGTGCCAGCAGTGAATGGGACAAGAGCTCCTACGAGCAGTACTTC. V is TRBV6-1 and J is TRBJ2-7; perhaps TRBD1 as D (6 bases). The germline V and J ends were trimmed by 2 bases and 0 bases, with 11 bases remaining between them. Per the germline V gene, CDR1 is MNHNS and CDR2 is SASEGT. CDR3 length: 15 amino acids.

This chain joins TRBV4-1 and TRBJ1-1; D remains ambiguous. Germline values: CDR1 MGHRA, CDR2 YSYEKL. The CDR3 consists of 14 residues. V shed 4 bases and J shed 1 base, with 10 bases lying between them. DNA of the CDR3: TGCGCCAGCAGCCCCCGCCCGCCGAACACTGAAGCTTTCTTT. This encodes CASSPRPPNTEAFF.

This chain connects TRBV13 to TRBJ1-2; TRBD1 might be the D (5 bases). Trimming cost V 5 bases and J 4 bases, with 5 bases left between them. Germline V gene lookup returns CDR1 PRHDT and CDR2 FYEKMQ (reference sequence). This CDR3 region has 11 residues. The CDR3 nucleotides are TGTGCCAGCAGCGGGGGCTATGGCTACACCTTC. It codes for CASSGGYGYTF.

V usage is TRBV5-6 and J usage is TRBJ2-7, with D possibly TRBD2 on 5 matching bases. With 4 bases removed from V and 0 bases from J, the gap between germline ends came to 14 bases. The CDR3 is 15 residues long. Germline CDR1 reads SGHDT; CDR2 reads YYEEEE. The CDR3 DNA is TGTGCCAGCAGCCCGGGTTGGACTCGCTCCTACGAGCAGTACTTC. Amino acid sequence: CASSPGWTRSYEQYF.

Comments on this clone: Other DNA sequences in the same sample also yield this CDR3. The chain joins TRBV19 to TRBJ1-1, with 8 bases aligning to TRBD1. Germline trimming cut 6 bases from V and 5 bases from J; bases unmatched to any gene: 2. CDR3 length: 12 residues. Germline V gives CDR1 LNHDA, CDR2 SQIVND (reference sequence). The CDR3 loop is CASRTGGTEAFF. The CDR3 coding sequence is TGTGCCAGTAGAACAGGGGGGACTGAAGCTTTCTTT.